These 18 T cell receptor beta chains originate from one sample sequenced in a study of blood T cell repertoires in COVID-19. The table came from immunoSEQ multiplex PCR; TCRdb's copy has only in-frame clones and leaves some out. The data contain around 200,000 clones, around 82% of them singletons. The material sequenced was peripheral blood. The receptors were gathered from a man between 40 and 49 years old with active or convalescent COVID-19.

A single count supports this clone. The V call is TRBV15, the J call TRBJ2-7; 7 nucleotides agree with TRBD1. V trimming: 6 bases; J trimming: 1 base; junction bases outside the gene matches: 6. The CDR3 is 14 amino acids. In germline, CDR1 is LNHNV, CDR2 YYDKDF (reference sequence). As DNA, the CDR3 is TGTGCCACCAGTATACAGGGGATATCCTACGAGCAGTACTTC. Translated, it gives CATSIQGISYEQYF.

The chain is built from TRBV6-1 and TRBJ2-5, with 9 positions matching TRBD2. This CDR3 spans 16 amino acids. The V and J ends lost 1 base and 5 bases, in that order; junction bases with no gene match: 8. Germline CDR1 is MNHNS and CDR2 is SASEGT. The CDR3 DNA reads TGTGCCAGCAGTGAAGTGATTAGCGGGAGTGAGGAGACCCAGTACTTC. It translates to CASSEVISGSEETQYF.

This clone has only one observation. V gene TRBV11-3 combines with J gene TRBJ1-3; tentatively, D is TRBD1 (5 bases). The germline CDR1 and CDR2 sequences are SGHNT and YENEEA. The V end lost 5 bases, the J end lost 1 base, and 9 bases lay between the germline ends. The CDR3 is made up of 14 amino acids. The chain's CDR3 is CASSGHRSGNTIYF. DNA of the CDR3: TGTGCCAGCAGCGGACACCGATCTGGAAACACCATATATTTT.

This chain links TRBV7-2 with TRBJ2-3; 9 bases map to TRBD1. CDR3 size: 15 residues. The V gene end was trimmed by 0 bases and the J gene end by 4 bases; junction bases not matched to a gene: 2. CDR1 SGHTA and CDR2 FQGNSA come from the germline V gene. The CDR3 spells CASSLAWDRADTQYF. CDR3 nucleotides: TGTGCCAGCAGCTTAGCGTGGGACAGGGCAGATACGCAGTATTTT.

The CDR3 DNA reads TGTGCCAGCAGTTTAACAGGGGGCCGTGTTGCGCCCCAGCATTTT. Its protein product is CASSLTGGRVAPQHF. The chain couples TRBV28 to TRBJ1-5; 9 positions match TRBD1. The junction had 8 bases not matched to a gene; V was cut back by 2 bases and J by 9 bases. The CDR3 sequence is 15 residues long. Looked up from germline, CDR1 is MDHEN and CDR2 is SYDVKM.

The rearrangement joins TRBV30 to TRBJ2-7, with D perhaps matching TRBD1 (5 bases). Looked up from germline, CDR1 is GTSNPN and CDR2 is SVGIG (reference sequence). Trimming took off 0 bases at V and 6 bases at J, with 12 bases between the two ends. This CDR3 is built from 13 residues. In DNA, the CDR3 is TGTGCCTGGAGTGTAGTTGGGGCCTCCGAGCAGTACTTC. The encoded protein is CAWSVVGASEQYF.

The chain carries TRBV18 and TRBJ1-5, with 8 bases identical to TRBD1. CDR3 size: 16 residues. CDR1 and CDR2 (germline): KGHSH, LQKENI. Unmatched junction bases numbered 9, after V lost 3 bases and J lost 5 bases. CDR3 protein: CASSPGQGRVYQPQHF. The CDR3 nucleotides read TGTGCCAGCTCACCCGGACAGGGACGAGTTTATCAGCCCCAGCATTTT.

CDR3 in amino acids: CASSFVNTEAFF. CDR3 DNA: TGTGCCAGCAGTTTCGTGAACACTGAAGCTTTCTTT. This chain links TRBV12-3 or TRBV12-4 with TRBJ1-1; D unresolved. V lost 3 bases and J lost 0, with 2 bases in between. The CDR3 totals 12 residues.

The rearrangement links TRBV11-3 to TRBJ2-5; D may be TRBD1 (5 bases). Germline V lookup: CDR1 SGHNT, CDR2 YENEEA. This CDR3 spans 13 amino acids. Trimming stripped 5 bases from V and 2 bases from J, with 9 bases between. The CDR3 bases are TGTGCCAGCAGCCCTAGACAGCAAGAGACCCAGTACTTC. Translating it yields CASSPRQQETQYF.

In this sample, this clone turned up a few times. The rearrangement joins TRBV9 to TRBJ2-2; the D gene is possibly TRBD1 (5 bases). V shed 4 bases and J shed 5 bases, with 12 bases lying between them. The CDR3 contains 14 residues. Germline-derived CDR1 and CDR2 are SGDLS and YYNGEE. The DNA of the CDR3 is TGTGCCAGCAGCATGGGGCCAAGGACCGGGGAGCTGTTTTTT. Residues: CASSMGPRTGELFF. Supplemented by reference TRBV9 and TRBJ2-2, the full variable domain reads DSGVTQTPKHLITATGQRVTLRCSPRSGDLSVYWYQQSLDQGLQFLIQYYNGEERAKGNILERFSAQQFPDLHSELNLSSLELGDSALYFCASSMGPRTGELFFGEGSRLTVL.

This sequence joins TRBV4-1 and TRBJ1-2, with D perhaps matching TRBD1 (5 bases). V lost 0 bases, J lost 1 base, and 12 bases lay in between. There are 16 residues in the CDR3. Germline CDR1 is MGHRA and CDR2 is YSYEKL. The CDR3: CASSQDGTGSNYGYTF. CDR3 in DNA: TGCGCCAGCAGCCAAGATGGTACAGGCAGTAACTATGGCTACACCTTC.

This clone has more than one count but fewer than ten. The chain's CDR3 is CASSSGQGTNTEAFF. CDR3 sequence (DNA): TGCGCCAGCAGCTCGGGACAGGGAACAAACACTGAAGCTTTCTTT. J is TRBJ1-1 and V is TRBV5-1; 9 nucleotides align to TRBD1. The V and J ends lost 3 bases and 2 bases, in that order; junction bases with no gene match: 5. The CDR3 runs to 15 residues. Germline V CDR1 and CDR2: SGHRS, YFSETQ.

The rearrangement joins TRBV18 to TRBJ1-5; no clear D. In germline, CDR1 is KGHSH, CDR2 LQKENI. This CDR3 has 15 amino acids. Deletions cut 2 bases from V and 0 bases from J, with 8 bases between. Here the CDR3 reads CASSPLADSNQPQHF. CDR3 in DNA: TGTGCCAGCTCACCATTGGCGGATAGCAATCAGCCCCAGCATTTT.

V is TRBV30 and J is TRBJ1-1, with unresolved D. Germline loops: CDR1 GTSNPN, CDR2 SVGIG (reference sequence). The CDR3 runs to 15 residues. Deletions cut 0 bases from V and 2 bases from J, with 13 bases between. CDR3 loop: CAWSVLGQINTEAFF. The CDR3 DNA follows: TGTGCCTGGAGTGTACTAGGGCAAATAAACACTGAAGCTTTCTTT.

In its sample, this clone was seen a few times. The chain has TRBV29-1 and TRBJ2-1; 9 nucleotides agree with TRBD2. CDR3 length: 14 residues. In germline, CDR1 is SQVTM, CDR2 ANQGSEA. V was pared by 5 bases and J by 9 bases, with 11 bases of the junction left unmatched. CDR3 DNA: TGCAGCGTTCGGTCGACTAGCGGATCGAGTGAGCAGTTCTTC. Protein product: CSVRSTSGSSEQFF.

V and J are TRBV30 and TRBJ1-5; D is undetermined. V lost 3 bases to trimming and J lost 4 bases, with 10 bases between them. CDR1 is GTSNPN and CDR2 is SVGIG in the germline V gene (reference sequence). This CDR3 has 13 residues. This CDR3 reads CAWSRQVNQPQHF. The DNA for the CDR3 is TGTGCCTGGAGCCGACAAGTAAATCAGCCCCAGCATTTT.

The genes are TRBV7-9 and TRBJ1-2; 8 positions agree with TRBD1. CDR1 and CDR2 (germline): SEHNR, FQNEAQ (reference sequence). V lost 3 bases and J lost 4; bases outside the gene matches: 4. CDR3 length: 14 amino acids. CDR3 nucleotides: TGTGCCAGCAGCTTCTGGACAGGGTTCTATGGCTACACCTTC. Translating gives CASSFWTGFYGYTF.

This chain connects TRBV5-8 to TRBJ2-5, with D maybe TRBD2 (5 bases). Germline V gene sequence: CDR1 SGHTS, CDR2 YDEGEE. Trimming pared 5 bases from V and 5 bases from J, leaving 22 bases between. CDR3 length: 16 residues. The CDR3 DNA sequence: TGTGCCAGCAGTCCGAGCGGAGCAGCAGGCCGGGAGACCCAGTACTTC. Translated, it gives CASSPSGAAGRETQYF.